The entry below gives a single TCR beta chain sequence along with its context. What it binds is not known. The sample comes from a study of T-cell reconstitution after alpha-beta-depleted transplantation in children. The study's findings and limits: Alpha-beta T cells about two months after transplant reportedly derived from several hundred expanded graft clones. Newly made T cells mostly supplied T-cell counts and diversity one year after transplant.

The CDR3 runs 19 residues. CDR1 and CDR2 (germline): LGHNA, YNFKEQ. V lost 0 bases to trimming and J lost 0 bases; unmatched junction nucleotides: 8. A library of TCRbeta sequences, prepared with unique molecular identifiers, was generated. From the PCR reads, TCRdb called clonotypes with MiXCR, one entry per CDR3 protein. The table includes 200,000 or so distinct CDR3 sequences, around 5.9% detected once. The source is a girl less than two years old with combined immunodeficiency, due to receive a stem cell transplant. The chain has TRBV4-2 and TRBJ2-7; 13 nucleotides line up with TRBD2. This specimen was PBMCs, taken before TCRalphabeta/CD19-depleted stem cell transplant. The CDR3 reads CASSQEFELAGGPSYEQYF. CDR3 coding DNA: TGTGCCAGCAGCCAAGAGTTCGAACTAGCGGGAGGGCCCTCCTACGAGCAGTACTTC.